This T cell receptor (beta chain) was recorded in a study of siplizumab effects on memory and regulatory T cells. General study results and limits: For mappable alloreactive CD4+ clones, the mean Treg-derived fraction was around 69% with siplizumab and approximately 27% in controls. An assignable phenotype, naive or memory, was missing from roughly 76-95% of proliferating CD4+ or CD8+ clones.

CDR3 length: 12 amino acids. CDR1 and CDR2 (germline): MNHNY, SVGAGI (reference sequence). Trimming pared 6 bases from V and 0 bases from J, leaving 6 bases between. Method: immunoSEQ multiplex PCR; TCRdb's copy keeps in-frame clones and lacks some. The sample carries 100,000 or so clones, about 91% recorded once. To note about this clone: No antigen is known for it.

This receptor was identified in a human donor in good health. V is TRBV6-6 and J is TRBJ2-7; D uncertain. What was sequenced was CD4+ T cells sorted from blood. The CDR3 sequence: CASSPSSYEQYF. The CDR3 nucleotides read TGTGCCAGCAGCCCAAGCTCCTACGAGCAGTACTTC.